Shown below are 18 T cell receptor beta chains from a single sample sequenced in a study of graft-versus-host responses after intestinal transplantation. These receptors' antigens are unknown. This table comes from immunoSEQ multiplex PCR, and its TCRdb copy is limited to in-frame clones, with some not included. The table shows about 120,000 clones, with roughly 96% occurring only once. The source was unstimulated CD8+ T cells sorted from spleen or lymph node cells, collected before intestinal transplant. The receptors here all came from a human donor who received an intestinal transplant.

This chain links TRBV4-3 with TRBJ2-7, with 8 bases that match TRBD1. This CDR3 region has 15 residues. Germline assignment: CDR1 LGHNA and CDR2 YSLEER. J gave up 5 bases and V 1 base, and 7 bases lay outside the gene matches. CDR3 amino acids: CASSQAMDRVHEQYF. As DNA, the CDR3 is TGCGCCAGCAGCCAAGCGATGGACAGGGTACACGAGCAGTACTTC.

V and J are TRBV9 and TRBJ1-1; D not resolved. The V end was cut by 4 bases, the J end by 2 bases, with 9 bases between. The CDR3 has 13 residues. Germline V lookup: CDR1 SGDLS, CDR2 YYNGEE. The CDR3: CASSPGQNTEAFF. DNA of the CDR3: TGTGCCAGCAGCCCCGGGCAAAACACTGAAGCTTTCTTT.

The chain employs TRBV29-1 and TRBJ2-7; 8 bases line up with TRBD2. The CDR3 is 13 residues long. J lost 3 bases, V lost 5 bases, and 6 bases had no gene match. CDR1 and CDR2 from the germline V gene are SQVTM and ANQGSEA. The CDR3 protein is CSVFSGSSYEQYF. CDR3 DNA: TGCAGCGTTTTCAGCGGGAGCAGCTACGAGCAGTACTTC.

This chain's CDR3 is CASSQGISNTGELFF. CDR3 coding DNA: TGTGCCAGCAGCCAAGGCATATCGAACACCGGGGAGCTGTTTTTT. This chain uses TRBV4-2 with TRBJ2-2, with no clear D. The CDR3 runs to 15 residues. The V end was cut by 1 base, the J end by 0 bases, with 6 bases between. Germline V gene lookup returns CDR1 LGHNA and CDR2 YNFKEQ.

The rearrangement uses TRBV7-8 and TRBJ2-5, with D perhaps matching TRBD2 (5 bases). V was pared by 0 bases and J by 7 bases, with 18 bases between. Germline loops: CDR1 SGHVS, CDR2 FQNEAQ. This CDR3 is 16 amino acids long. CDR3 DNA: TGTGCCAGCAGCTTAGCGGACTTTCCCATGAATGGGACCCAGTACTTC. Translating gives CASSLADFPMNGTQYF.

V usage is TRBV7-9 and J usage is TRBJ2-1; 7 bases fit TRBD2. V was pared by 0 bases and J by 4 bases, with 9 bases of the junction left unmatched. The CDR3 is 17 amino acids. Germline V gene data show CDR1 as SEHNR and CDR2 as FQNEAQ (reference sequence). The CDR3 nucleotides are TGTGCCAGCAGCTTAGCGGGCCTAGCGGAGTATTACAATGAGCAGTTCTTC. Its translation is CASSLAGLAEYYNEQFF.

This clone was found once. This chain joins TRBV28 and TRBJ2-1, with TRBD1 identical over 7 bases. The CDR3 is 12 residues long. Per the germline V gene, CDR1 is MDHEN and CDR2 is SYDVKM. J lost 10 bases, V lost 6 bases, and 6 bases had no gene match. DNA for the CDR3: TGTGCCAGCAGGCTTCCGGGACAGGAGCAGTTCTTC. Amino acid sequence: CASRLPGQEQFF.

The CDR3 sequence is CASSWTSGDNEQFF. For the CDR3, the DNA is TGTGCCAGCAGTTGGACTAGCGGAGACAATGAGCAGTTCTTC. The V call is TRBV27, the J call TRBJ2-1; TRBD2 agrees at 10 bases. The germline CDR1 and CDR2 sequences are MNHEY and SMNVEV (reference sequence). CDR3 length: 14 residues. V lost 4 bases, J lost 5 bases, and 2 bases stayed unmatched.

The chain joins TRBV9 to TRBJ2-7; 9 nucleotides line up with TRBD2. Germline V gene sequence: CDR1 SGDLS, CDR2 YYNGEE. The V and J ends lost 0 bases and 7 bases, in that order; junction bases with no gene match: 8. This CDR3 comprises 15 residues. Here the CDR3 DNA reads TGTGCCAGCAGCGTAGACCCTAGCGGGGACTGGGAGCAGTACTTC. It codes for CASSVDPSGDWEQYF. Complete variable domain (other parts from reference TRBV9 and TRBJ2-7): DSGVTQTPKHLITATGQRVTLRCSPRSGDLSVYWYQQSLDQGLQFLIQYYNGEERAKGNILERFSAQQFPDLHSELNLSSLELGDSALYFCASSVDPSGDWEQYFGPGTRLTVT.

The chain combines TRBV10-2 with TRBJ2-1, with 8 bases lining up with TRBD2. The germline V gene encodes CDR1 WSHSY and CDR2 SAAADI. The trim removed 1 base at V and 3 bases at J, leaving 14 bases unmatched. The CDR3 is 19 residues long. DNA for the CDR3: TGCGCCAGCAGTGAGTTATATTCGGCGGGAGGTGTGGGCTACAATGAGCAGTTCTTC. Protein: CASSELYSAGGVGYNEQFF.

The J gene is TRBJ2-7, the V gene TRBV13; D might be TRBD1 (6 bases). This CDR3 is built from 14 residues. The germline gives CDR1 PRHDT, CDR2 FYEKMQ (reference sequence). V was pared by 0 bases and J by 4 bases, with 10 bases between. Here the CDR3 reads CASSLGQGLYEQYF. CDR3 DNA: TGTGCCAGCAGCTTAGGACAGGGATTATACGAGCAGTACTTC.

V gene TRBV5-1 combines with J gene TRBJ2-1; a weak D match, TRBD2 (6 bases). Trimming cost V 2 bases and J 8 bases, with 17 bases left between them. The length of the CDR3 is 15 residues. CDR1 SGHRS and CDR2 YFSETQ come from the germline V gene. The CDR3 coding sequence is TGCGCCAGCAGCTTTTTGAGCCCGCCGGGGGATGAGCAGTTCTTC. It encodes CASSFLSPPGDEQFF. Based on the CDR3 plus reference TRBV5-1 and TRBJ2-1, the full variable domain is KAGVTQTPRYLIKTRGQQVTLSCSPISGHRSVSWYQQTPGQGLQFLFEYFSETQRNKGNFPGRFSGRQFSNSRSEMNVSTLELGDSALYLCASSFLSPPGDEQFFGPGTRLTVL.

The sample holds a few counts of this clone. The V call is TRBV28, the J call TRBJ2-1; TRBD2 is a possible D gene (6 bases). There are 16 residues in the CDR3. The germline V gene has CDR1 MDHEN and CDR2 SYDVKM. Trimming left V 3 bases short and J 7 bases short, with 19 bases between. In nucleotides, the CDR3 is TGTGCCAGCAGTTTTGTTACAGCCAGGACTAATAATGAGCAGTTCTTC. Protein sequence: CASSFVTARTNNEQFF.

In nucleotides, the CDR3 is TGTGCCAGCAGCTGGACTAGCGGGAGTTCCTACTACGAGCAGTACTTC. As protein: CASSWTSGSSYYEQYF. The rearrangement joins TRBV7-9 to TRBJ2-7, with 13 bases that match TRBD2. With V trimmed by 4 bases and J by 3 bases, 6 bases remained unmatched. The CDR3 is 16 amino acids. Germline CDR1 SEHNR, CDR2 FQNEAQ (reference sequence).

As DNA, the CDR3 is TGTGCCAGTAACCCGAGTGGGACAGGGGGCGGTCAGCCCCAGCATTTT. This sequence encodes CASNPSGTGGGQPQHF. The chain recombines TRBV19 with TRBJ1-5, with 12 bases aligning to TRBD1. This CDR3 has 16 residues. Germline V gene lookup returns CDR1 LNHDA and CDR2 SQIVND (reference sequence). The J segment lost 6 bases and the V segment lost 7 bases, leaving 10 bases of the junction unmatched.

V gene TRBV9 combines with J gene TRBJ1-2; D not resolved. The CDR3 is 10 residues long. Germline V lookup: CDR1 SGDLS, CDR2 YYNGEE. V shed 5 bases and J shed 10 bases, with 9 bases lying between them. The chain's CDR3 is CASRSLHYTF. The CDR3 DNA reads as TGTGCCAGCAGGTCCTTACACTACACCTTC. The full variable domain, its missing parts supplied by reference TRBV9 and TRBJ1-2, is DSGVTQTPKHLITATGQRVTLRCSPRSGDLSVYWYQQSLDQGLQFLIQYYNGEERAKGNILERFSAQQFPDLHSELNLSSLELGDSALYFCASRSLHYTFGSGTRLTVV.

The chain uses TRBV29-1 and TRBJ2-1; the match to TRBD2 covers 9 bases. CDR3 length: 15 amino acids. Germline CDR1 and CDR2: SQVTM and ANQGSEA. V lost 4 bases, J lost 4 bases, and 8 bases stayed unmatched. The chain's CDR3 is CSVVSGRKAYNEQFF. CDR3 DNA: TGCAGCGTTGTAAGCGGGAGGAAGGCTTACAATGAGCAGTTCTTC.

The chain links TRBV7-9 to TRBJ2-5; no clear D. Trimming stripped 4 bases from V and 5 bases from J, with 17 bases between. CDR1 is SEHNR and CDR2 is FQNEAQ in the germline V gene (reference sequence). The CDR3 sequence is 15 residues long. The CDR3 DNA sequence: TGTGCCAGCAGCTCGAAGATTAGAACAGAGGAGACCCAGTACTTC. This codes for CASSSKIRTEETQYF.